This passage covers 12 T cell receptor beta chains from one sample sequenced in a study of beta chain features in type 1 diabetes (dated by TCRdb to the late 2010s). Receptor libraries were prepared by the immunoSEQ multiplex PCR assay. The entire isolated RNA was reverse transcribed using the High Capacity cDNA Reverse Transcription Kit, and thus expressed TCRB transcripts were sequenced. TCRdb's version of the immuneACCESS table is confined to in-frame rearrangements and falls short of the full clone set. An unresolved V gene accounts for under half of the shortfall where checked; the remainder is of unknown origin. Present in this sample are just over 450,000 clones, approximately 30% of which were seen just once. The ten most abundant clones make up around 0.065% of the sample. Sequenced input: naive CD4+ T cells from blood. Sample cell subset or site, as interpreted from the label and publication: true naive CD4+ T cells. These TCRs come from a man aged 18-30 years in good health.

The chain combines TRBV28 with TRBJ2-3, with unresolved D. CDR1 is MDHEN and CDR2 is SYDVKM in the germline V gene. The CDR3 has 13 residues. V lost 6 bases, J lost 0 bases, and 7 bases lay in between. CDR3 region: CASRQTSTDTQYF. The CDR3 DNA reads as TGTGCCAGCAGGCAAACGAGCACAGATACGCAGTATTTT.

This clone has just a few counts. The chain uses TRBV7-8 and TRBJ2-3, with 12 bases that match TRBD2. Germline trimming cut 6 bases from V and 0 bases from J; bases unmatched to any gene: 10. The CDR3 contains 18 residues. The germline gives CDR1 SGHVS, CDR2 FQNEAQ. The CDR3 loop is CASRPRLAGGPSTDTQYF. CDR3 in DNA: TGTGCCAGCAGACCTCGCCTAGCGGGAGGGCCCAGCACAGATACGCAGTATTTT.

Only a few counts were recorded for this clone. The rearrangement joins TRBV7-3 to TRBJ2-1; TRBD1 matches at 7 bases. Germline lookup yields CDR1 SGHTA and CDR2 FQGTGA. The CDR3 has 14 residues. V was clipped by 6 bases and J by 2 bases; unmatched bases: 4. Here the CDR3 reads CASRSTGTYNEQFF. For the CDR3, the DNA is TGTGCCAGCAGGTCGACAGGGACCTACAATGAGCAGTTCTTC. Drawing the rest from reference TRBV7-3 and TRBJ2-1, the complete variable domain is GAGVSQTPSNKVTEKGKYVELRCDPISGHTALYWYRQSLGQGPEFLIYFQGTGAADDSGLPNDRFFAVRPEGSVSTLKIQRTERGDSAVYLCASRSTGTYNEQFFGPGTRLTVL.

The V gene is TRBV5-1, the J gene TRBJ2-7; 9 bases line up with TRBD1. Germline trimming cut 6 bases from V and 7 bases from J; bases unmatched to any gene: 5. The CDR3 consists of 12 residues. Germline CDR1 and CDR2: SGHRS and YFSETQ. CDR3 DNA sequence: TGCGCCAGCACCCGGGACAGGGAGGAGCAGTACTTC. Translating it yields CASTRDREEQYF.

This clone was found a few times. J is TRBJ2-1 and V is TRBV19; 10 bases match TRBD2. The J segment lost 6 bases and the V segment lost 6 bases, leaving 8 bases of the junction unmatched. Germline V gives CDR1 LNHDA, CDR2 SQIVND (reference sequence). This CDR3 comprises 15 residues. CDR3 bases: TGTGCCAGTAGATCACTAGCGGGATGGCCCAATGAGCAGTTCTTC. Protein sequence: CASRSLAGWPNEQFF.

This clone was recorded only once. This chain uses TRBV7-2 with TRBJ2-7, with 11 bases that match TRBD2. The CDR3 has 16 residues. Germline trimming cut 5 bases from V and 2 bases from J; bases unmatched to any gene: 8. Per germline, CDR1 SGHTA and CDR2 FQGNSA. CDR3: CASSLTSSGRTYEQYF. The CDR3 nucleotides read TGTGCCAGCAGCCTGACGTCTAGCGGGAGGACCTACGAGCAGTACTTC.

Comments on this clone: The same CDR3 can be traced to other DNA sequences in this sample. The chain joins TRBV7-2 to TRBJ2-1; D unresolved. The CDR3 extends over 12 amino acids. Germline values: CDR1 SGHTA, CDR2 FQGNSA. Trimming removed 5 bases from V and 7 bases from J, with 9 bases in between. CDR3 protein: CASSLRENEQFF. In nucleotides, the CDR3 is TGTGCCAGCAGCCTACGAGAGAATGAGCAGTTCTTC.

This clone was observed a handful of times. This chain joins TRBV28 and TRBJ1-2; no clear D gene. This CDR3 has 14 residues. V was pared by 6 bases and J by 4 bases, with 15 bases between. Looked up from germline, CDR1 is MDHEN and CDR2 is SYDVKM. CDR3 region: CASSATWDGYGYTF. The CDR3 DNA sequence: TGTGCCAGCAGCGCCACCTGGGATGGCTATGGCTACACCTTC.

This clone came up a few times. This rearrangement joins TRBV5-1 to TRBJ2-1, with D possibly TRBD2 on 5 matching bases. This CDR3 has 15 amino acids. Trimming cost V 0 bases and J 2 bases, with 9 bases left between them. Germline CDR1 and CDR2: SGHRS and YFSETQ. CDR3 nucleotides: TGCGCCAGCAGCTTGGCCGTCGGGACCTACAATGAGCAGTTCTTC. Translated, it gives CASSLAVGTYNEQFF.

The rearrangement joins TRBV21-1 to TRBJ1-2; no check of the table's D call, TRBD1, against the DNA was made. TRBV21-1 is reported as a pseudogene. The CDR3 contains 17 residues. The CDR3 sequence is CASSIPPTAGGLCGYTF. CDR3 nucleotides: TGTGCCAGCAGCATCCCCCCCACCGCAGGGGGCCTATGTGGCTACACCTTC.

The CDR3 loop reads CSVEGPRGYNEQFF. The DNA of the CDR3 is TGCAGCGTTGAAGGGCCCCGGGGGTACAATGAGCAGTTCTTC. The chain employs TRBV29-1 and TRBJ2-1; D might be TRBD2 (6 bases). Trimming cost V 1 base and J 4 bases, with 11 bases left between them. Germline loops: CDR1 SQVTM, CDR2 ANQGSEA. The CDR3 is 14 amino acids.

CDR3 amino acids: CATSRDRGAHNEQFF. As DNA, the CDR3 is TGTGCCACCAGCAGAGATAGGGGGGCCCACAATGAGCAGTTCTTC. V gene TRBV15 combines with J gene TRBJ2-1; tentatively, D is TRBD1 or TRBD2 (6 bases each). There are 15 residues in the CDR3. V lost 0 bases to trimming and J lost 5 bases, with 11 bases between them. The V gene's germline CDR1 is LNHNV and CDR2 YYDKDF (reference sequence).